Detailed here is one T cell receptor (beta chain). Authors' processing steps: Estimation of nucleated cell counts was performed using reference gene primer amplification. Profiled with immunoSEQ multiplex PCR; TCRdb holds only in-frame clones, not every one. That table is the source of V, J and clone size, and D and trimming were worked out from the DNA. The sample lists 240,000 or so clones, 86% occurring once. Germline V lookup: CDR1 SEHNR, CDR2 FQNEAQ (reference sequence). The CDR3 consists of 12 residues. The junction had 9 bases not matched to a gene; V was cut back by 5 bases and J by 12 bases. The source of the sample is a study of blood T cell repertoires in COVID-19. About the research overall: Whether acute or convalescent, the COVID-19 samples came from the United States, Italy and Spain. In each case, the material was cDNA or gDNA derived from T cells, B-cell-depleted T cells, or PBMCs.

The chain combines TRBV7-9 with TRBJ1-1; 7 bases match TRBD1. The receptor's source is a man aged 60 to 75 with acute or convalescent COVID-19. Source material: peripheral blood. The CDR3: CASSPSEQGTFF. CDR3 sequence (DNA): TGTGCCAGCAGCCCCTCCGAACAGGGGACTTTCTTT. The full variable domain, in which reference TRBV7-9 and TRBJ1-1 provide the parts outside the CDR3, is DTGVSQNPRHKITKRGQNVTFRCDPISEHNRLYWYRQTLGQGPEFLTYFQNEAQLEKSRLLSDRFSAERPKGSFSTLEIQRTEQGDSAMYLCASSPSEQGTFFGQGTRLTVV.